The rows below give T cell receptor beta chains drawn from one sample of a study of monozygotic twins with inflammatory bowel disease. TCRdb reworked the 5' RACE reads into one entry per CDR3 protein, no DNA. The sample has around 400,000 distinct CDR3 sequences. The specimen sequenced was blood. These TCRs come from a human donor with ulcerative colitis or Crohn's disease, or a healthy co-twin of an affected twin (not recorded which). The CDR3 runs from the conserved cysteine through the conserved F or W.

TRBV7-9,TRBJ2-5,CASSLVGAGRPETQYF
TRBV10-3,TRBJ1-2,CATRREGTNYGYTF
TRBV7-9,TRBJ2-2,CASRNRRVTDNTGELFF
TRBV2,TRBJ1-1,CASSEGQTTEAFF
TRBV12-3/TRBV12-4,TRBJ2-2,CASRPGTQATGELFF
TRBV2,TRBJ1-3,CASRARQRTGNTIYF
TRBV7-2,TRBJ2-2,CASSLVSGFSANGELFF
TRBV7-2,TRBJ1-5,CASSLTGPGNQPQHF
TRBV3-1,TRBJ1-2,CASSQATNYGYTF
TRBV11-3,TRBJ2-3,CASSLGRLAGTDTQYF
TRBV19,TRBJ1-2,CASEDRGWSSGYTF
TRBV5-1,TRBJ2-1,CASSLVGYNEQFF
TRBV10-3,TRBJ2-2,CAISTHLAGEGGELFF
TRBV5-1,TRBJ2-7,CASSPGGPSYEQYF
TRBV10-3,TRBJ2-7,CATSRERELEQYF
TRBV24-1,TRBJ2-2,CATSDARGPGELFF
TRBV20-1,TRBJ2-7,CSARVLPTYEQYF
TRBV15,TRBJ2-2,CATSRVGGGGLPDRELFF
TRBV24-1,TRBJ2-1,CATSAPNLGGTEQFF
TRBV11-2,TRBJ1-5,CASSRGLNQPQHF
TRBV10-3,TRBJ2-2,CAISTGLAGGLGTGELFF
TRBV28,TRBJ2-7,CATDSSTYEQYF
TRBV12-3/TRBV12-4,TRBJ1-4,CASSLAGVHEKLFF
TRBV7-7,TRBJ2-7,CASSPGQGAYYEQYF
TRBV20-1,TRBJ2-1,CSARDRGVYNEQFF
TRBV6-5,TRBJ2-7,CASSYGTARYEQYF
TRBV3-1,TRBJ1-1,CASSQRGPGSEAFF
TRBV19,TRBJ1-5,CASSIMQSNQPQHF
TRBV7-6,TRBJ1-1,CASNPTGVRTEAFF
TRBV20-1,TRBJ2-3,CSARGGGSTTDTQYF
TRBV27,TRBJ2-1,CASSLATPYNEQFF